The 22 T cell receptor beta chains in this list originate from one sample, sequenced in a study of Ad26.COV2.S vaccination and SARS-CoV-2 variants. Treatment reported: some 20 received Ad26.COV2.S at low or high dose, single or two shots; about five received placebo; per-sample allocation not given. The samples were gathered on day 63 after the first injection of vaccine or placebo. TCRdb's table, derived via immunoSEQ multiplex PCR, lists solely in-frame clones and lacks some. The sample consists of 250,000 or so clones, roughly 85% of them appearing once. Sequencing used peripheral blood, obtained in a trial of Ad26.COV2.S vaccine versus placebo. These receptors were taken from a person between 18 and 60 years old who received the Ad26.COV2.S COVID-19 vaccine or a placebo.

The CDR3 here is CASSALGGGDTQYF. CDR3 nucleotides: TGTGCCAGCAGCGCACTAGGAGGGGGAGATACGCAGTATTTT. The J gene is TRBJ2-3, the V gene TRBV6-4; D is perhaps TRBD1 or TRBD2 (6 bases each). V was shortened by 6 bases and J by 5 bases, with 15 bases between the two germline ends. The CDR3 has 14 amino acids. Germline CDR1 MRHNA, CDR2 SNTAGT.

The CDR3 loop is CASGGAEAFF. CDR3 DNA sequence: TGTGCTAGTGGAGGCGCTGAAGCTTTCTTT. The rearrangement links TRBV12-5 to TRBJ1-1; D uncertain. The germline CDR1 and CDR2 sequences are LGHNT and FRNRAP. The CDR3 runs 10 residues. Trimming removed 6 bases from V and 6 bases from J, with 5 bases in between.

The chain is built from TRBV11-2 and TRBJ2-3; D is unresolved. The CDR3 runs to 13 residues. V lost 6 bases to trimming and J lost 4 bases, with 11 bases between them. Per germline, CDR1 SGHAT and CDR2 FQNNGV. The CDR3 is CASSHLSADTQYF. The CDR3 bases are TGTGCCAGCAGTCATCTGTCGGCAGATACGCAGTATTTT.

J is TRBJ2-7 and V is TRBV2; D is possibly TRBD1 (5 bases). Germline CDR1 and CDR2: SNHLY and FYNNEI. The CDR3 consists of 14 residues. The ends were cut back, 3 bases at V and 3 bases at J, with 12 bases in the middle. The CDR3 nucleotides are TGTGCCAGCAGTGACAGGGCCGATTTCTACGAGCAGTACTTC. This codes for CASSDRADFYEQYF.

The J gene is TRBJ2-7, the V gene TRBV4-3, with D tentatively TRBD1 (6 bases). Deletions cut 0 bases from V and 3 bases from J, with 21 bases between. CDR1 and CDR2 (germline): LGHNA, YSLEER. The CDR3 is made up of 18 amino acids. CDR3 region: CASSQDWGHRTAFYEQYF. The CDR3 coding sequence is TGCGCCAGCAGCCAAGATTGGGGGCACCGGACAGCATTCTACGAGCAGTACTTC.

On this clone: The sample holds other DNA sequences that translate to the same CDR3. The chain carries TRBV28 and TRBJ2-7; D not certain. In germline, CDR1 is MDHEN, CDR2 SYDVKM. The CDR3 loop spans 11 amino acids. V lost 2 bases, J lost 4 bases, and 3 bases lay in between. The CDR3 DNA is TGTGCCAGCAGTTTAGGGTACGAGCAGTACTTC. This translates into CASSLGYEQYF.

The V and J genes are TRBV6-1 and TRBJ1-1; D gene uncertain. V lost 1 base and J lost 1, with 7 bases in between. The CDR3 length is 14 residues. Germline values: CDR1 MNHNS, CDR2 SASEGT. CDR3 sequence: CASSEVVSNTEAFF. CDR3 bases: TGTGCCAGCAGTGAAGTGGTCTCGAACACTGAAGCTTTCTTT.

Here the CDR3 DNA reads TGTGCCAGCAGCCAAGGGGGGGCCGGGGTTGGCTACACCTTC. Amino acids: CASSQGGAGVGYTF. The rearrangement joins TRBV3-1 (or the pseudogene TRBV3-2) to TRBJ1-2, with D maybe TRBD1 (6 bases). V was cut by 1 base and J by 7 bases, with 13 bases left in between. The germline CDR1 and CDR2 sequences are LGHDT and YNNKEL (reference sequence). The CDR3 consists of 14 residues.

The CDR3 region is CASTTGFTDTQYF. The DNA for the CDR3 is TGCGCCAGCACGACAGGGTTCACAGATACGCAGTATTTT. The chain has TRBV5-1 and TRBJ2-3; the match to TRBD1 covers 7 bases. The V gene end was trimmed by 6 bases and the J gene end by 2 bases; junction bases not matched to a gene: 3. Per the germline V gene, CDR1 is SGHRS and CDR2 is YFSETQ. The CDR3 is made up of 13 amino acids.

The chain joins TRBV5-1 to TRBJ2-5; D unclear. Germline loops: CDR1 SGHRS, CDR2 YFSETQ. V was pared by 4 bases and J by 5 bases, with 21 bases between. This CDR3 is 16 amino acids long. In nucleotides, the CDR3 is TGCGCCAGCAGCCCCCTTTCTGGTATAGCCCGCGAGACCCAGTACTTC. Its protein product is CASSPLSGIARETQYF.

This chain links TRBV7-2 with TRBJ2-7; 9 nucleotides line up with TRBD1. The trim removed 5 bases at V and 3 bases at J, leaving 14 bases unmatched. Looked up from germline, CDR1 is SGHTA and CDR2 is FQGNSA. The CDR3 has 17 residues. CDR3 region: CASSPYYRDRDRYEQYV. Here the CDR3 DNA reads TGTGCCAGCAGCCCGTACTACCGGGACAGGGACCGCTACGAGCAGTACGTC.

The V call is TRBV9, the J call TRBJ2-1; 11 bases are shared with TRBD2. The germline V gene has CDR1 SGDLS and CDR2 YYNGEE. The CDR3 runs 16 residues. J gave up 4 bases and V 3 bases, and 6 bases lay outside the gene matches. The CDR3 region is CASSATSSGRYNEQFF. CDR3 nucleotides: TGTGCCAGCAGCGCAACTTCTAGCGGGAGGTACAATGAGCAGTTCTTC.

The CDR3 DNA reads TGTGCCATCGAAGCGGGAGGGCCCGGTACGCAGTATTTT. This encodes CAIEAGGPGTQYF. The chain employs TRBV10-3 and TRBJ2-3, with 10 bases fitting TRBD2. This CDR3 region has 13 residues. The trim removed 8 bases at V and 8 bases at J, leaving 7 bases unmatched. Germline V gives CDR1 ENHRY, CDR2 SYGVKD.

This clone was observed at least ten times. V is TRBV6-5 and J is TRBJ2-7, with D uncertain. V dropped 5 bases and J dropped 6 bases, with 17 bases sitting between them. The germline V gene has CDR1 MNHEY and CDR2 SVGAGI. The CDR3 contains 14 residues. The CDR3 DNA reads TGTGCCAGCAGTCCTATAGTAAGTGTGGCCGAGCAGTACGTC. Its protein product is CASSPIVSVAEQYV.

V and J are TRBV24-1 and TRBJ1-1; D ambiguous. The germline CDR1 and CDR2 sequences are KGHDR and SFDVKD. The CDR3 loop spans 13 amino acids. Between the trimmed V and J ends, which lost 9 bases and 0 bases, there was a span of 10 bases. The CDR3 reads CATRDAMNTEAFF. CDR3 nucleotide sequence: TGTGCCACCCGGGATGCAATGAACACTGAAGCTTTCTTT.

This rearrangement joins TRBV5-8 to TRBJ1-2, with D possibly TRBD1 on 6 matching bases. Germline-derived CDR1 and CDR2 are SGHTS and YDEGEE. This CDR3 is 14 amino acids long. Trimming pared 5 bases from V and 5 bases from J, leaving 16 bases between. The CDR3 nucleotides read TGTGCCAGCAGATTCCGGACAGCTCGTTATGGCTACACCTTC. Protein sequence: CASRFRTARYGYTF.

The chain recombines TRBV30 with TRBJ2-2; D perhaps matches TRBD2 (7 bases). The germline V gene encodes CDR1 GTSNPN and CDR2 SVGIG (reference sequence). The CDR3 contains 15 residues. V shed 3 bases and J shed 5 bases, with 16 bases lying between them. CDR3 protein: CAWRRRGGNTGELFF. The CDR3 DNA is TGTGCCTGGAGAAGGAGGGGGGGTAATACCGGGGAGCTGTTTTTT.

The chain uses TRBV7-9 and TRBJ2-1; 11 nucleotides line up with TRBD2. Germline CDR1 and CDR2: SEHNR and FQNEAQ (reference sequence). Trimming removed 9 bases from V and 4 bases from J; junction bases left unmatched: 8. The CDR3 spans 15 residues. In DNA, the CDR3 is TGTGCCAGTAAACGGGGACTAGCGGAGTACAATGAGCAGTTCTTC. This sequence encodes CASKRGLAEYNEQFF.

The V call is TRBV6-5, the J call TRBJ1-2, with 8 bases aligning to TRBD1. Germline V gives CDR1 MNHEY, CDR2 SVGAGI. This CDR3 contains 11 residues. V shed 10 bases, J shed 8 bases, and the junction held 6 bases outside the gene matches. CDR3 loop: CATGQGRGYTF. The CDR3 nucleotides are TGTGCCACCGGACAGGGCCGGGGCTACACCTTC.

This clone is a singleton in its sample. The rearrangement joins TRBV19 to TRBJ1-5; possible D gene TRBD1, 5 bases. CDR1 LNHDA and CDR2 SQIVND come from the germline V gene (reference sequence). The CDR3 spans 16 residues. V lost 7 bases and J lost 2, with 18 bases in between. The CDR3 nucleotides are TGTGCCAGTACCACCGCAAGGGTAGGGGGCAATCAGCCCCAGCATTTT. Protein sequence: CASTTARVGGNQPQHF.

This clone was seen a single time. This chain uses TRBV5-1 with TRBJ2-7; 7 bases agree with TRBD2. The V and J ends lost 4 bases and 2 bases, in that order; junction bases with no gene match: 6. The CDR3 has 14 amino acids. Germline assignment: CDR1 SGHRS and CDR2 YFSETQ. The DNA for the CDR3 is TGCGCCAGCAGCGTCGAGCGGGGCGCCTACGAGCAGTACTTC. Translation gives CASSVERGAYEQYF.

The chain joins TRBV7-8 to TRBJ2-1, with 7 bases that match TRBD1. The CDR3 extends over 15 amino acids. J was trimmed by 2 bases and V by 4 bases; bases with no gene match: 5. Germline CDR1 reads SGHVS; CDR2 reads FQNEAQ. The CDR3 spells CASSSTTGTYNEQFF. CDR3 nucleotide sequence: TGTGCCAGCAGCTCTACGACAGGGACCTACAATGAGCAGTTCTTC.